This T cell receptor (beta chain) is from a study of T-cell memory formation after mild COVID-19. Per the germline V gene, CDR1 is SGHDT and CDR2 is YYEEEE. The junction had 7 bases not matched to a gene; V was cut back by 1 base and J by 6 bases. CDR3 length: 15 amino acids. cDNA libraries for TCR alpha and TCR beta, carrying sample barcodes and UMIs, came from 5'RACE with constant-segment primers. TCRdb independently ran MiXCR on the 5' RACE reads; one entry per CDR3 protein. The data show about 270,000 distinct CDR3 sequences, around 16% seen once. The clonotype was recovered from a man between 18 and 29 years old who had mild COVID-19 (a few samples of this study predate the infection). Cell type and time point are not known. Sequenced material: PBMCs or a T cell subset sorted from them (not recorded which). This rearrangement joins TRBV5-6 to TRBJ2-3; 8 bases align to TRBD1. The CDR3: CASSLSQGASDTQYF. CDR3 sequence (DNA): TGTGCCAGCAGCTTGTCCCAGGGGGCGTCCGATACGCAGTATTTT. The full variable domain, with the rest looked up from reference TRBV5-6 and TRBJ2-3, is DAGVTQSPTHLIKTRGQQVTLRCSPKSGHDTVSWYQQALGQGPQFIFQYYEEEERQRGNFPDRFSGHQFPNYSSELNVNALLLGDSALYLCASSLSQGASDTQYFGPGTRLTVL.